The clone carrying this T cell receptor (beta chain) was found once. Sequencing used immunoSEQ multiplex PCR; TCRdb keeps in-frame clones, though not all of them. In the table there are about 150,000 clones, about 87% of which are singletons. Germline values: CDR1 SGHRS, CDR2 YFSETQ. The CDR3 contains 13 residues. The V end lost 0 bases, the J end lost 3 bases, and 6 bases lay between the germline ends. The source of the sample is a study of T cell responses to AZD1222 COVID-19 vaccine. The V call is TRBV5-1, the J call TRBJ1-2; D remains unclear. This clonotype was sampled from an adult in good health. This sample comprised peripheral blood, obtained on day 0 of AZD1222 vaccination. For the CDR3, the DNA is TGCGCCAGCAGCTTGGCCGGGGACTATGGCTACACCTTC. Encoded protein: CASSLAGDYGYTF.